Sequencing of this T cell receptor (beta chain) was carried out in a study of sequential checkpoint blockade in melanoma. Study overall: Both treatment sequences were followed by maintenance nivolumab.

Profiling relied on immunoSEQ multiplex PCR, and the TCRdb table lists in-frame clones only, not all of them. The sample holds some 18,000 clones, roughly two thirds seen once. Treatment indicated: randomized to nivolumab then ipilimumab (arm A) or the reverse (arm B). Patients had received no earlier DNA-damaging chemotherapy. From thawed PBMCs, live CD3+CD8+ cells negative for CD19 and CD56 were sorted. Per the germline V gene, CDR1 is MNHEY and CDR2 is SMNVEV (reference sequence). The CDR3 runs to 15 residues. Unmatched junction bases numbered 4, after V lost 2 bases and J lost 2 bases. This clone was picked up one time.

The TCR comes from a human donor with melanoma. This chain links TRBV27 with TRBJ2-7, with 9 bases lining up with TRBD1. This sample comprised CD8+ T cells sorted from blood (inferred from file names), obtained from a patient given nivolumab and ipilimumab in sequence. This CDR3 is CASSLRGTGPYEQYF. In nucleotides, the CDR3 is TGTGCCAGCAGTTTAAGGGGGACAGGGCCCTACGAGCAGTACTTC.